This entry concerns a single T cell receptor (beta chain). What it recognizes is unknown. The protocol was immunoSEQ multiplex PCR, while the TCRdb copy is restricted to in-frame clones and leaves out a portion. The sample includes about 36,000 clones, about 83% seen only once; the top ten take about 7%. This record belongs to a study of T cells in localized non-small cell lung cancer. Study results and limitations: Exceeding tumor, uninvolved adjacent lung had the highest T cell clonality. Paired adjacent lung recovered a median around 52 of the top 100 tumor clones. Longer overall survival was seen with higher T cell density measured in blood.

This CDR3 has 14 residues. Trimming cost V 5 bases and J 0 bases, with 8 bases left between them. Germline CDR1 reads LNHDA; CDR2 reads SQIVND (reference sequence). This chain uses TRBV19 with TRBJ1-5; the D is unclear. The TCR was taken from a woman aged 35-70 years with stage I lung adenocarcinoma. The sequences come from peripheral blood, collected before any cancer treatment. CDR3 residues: CASSGLYSNQPQHF. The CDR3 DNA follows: TGTGCCAGTAGTGGACTCTATAGCAATCAGCCCCAGCATTTT. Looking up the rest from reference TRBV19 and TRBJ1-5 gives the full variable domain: DGGITQSPKYLFRKEGQNVTLSCEQNLNHDAMYWYRQDPGQGLRLIYYSQIVNDFQKGDIAEGYSVSREKKESFPLTVTSAQKNPTAFYLCASSGLYSNQPQHFGDGTRLSIL.